This TCR beta chain was identified in a study of OX40 agonist ivuxolimab in advanced cancers. Regarding the study as a whole: Doses of 0.1 to 3.0 mg/kg were accompanied by clonal expansion of CD4+ and CD8+ blood T cells by week 6.

The assay was immunoSEQ multiplex PCR, and TCRdb's table has in-frame clones only and misses some. The sample includes about 83,000 clones, approximately 79% of them seen just once. Germline CDR1 LGHNA, CDR2 YSLEER. The CDR3 sequence is 14 residues long. Losses at the gene ends were 4 bases for V and 13 bases for J; bases not matched to a gene: 11. Concerning this clone itself: Its target is unknown.

The sample was CD4+ or CD8+ T cells sorted from blood, taken in a trial of the OX40 agonist ivuxolimab. This receptor was taken from an adult with an advanced solid tumor such as melanoma, head and neck, liver or kidney cancer. The chain recombines TRBV4-3 with TRBJ1-4; 8 positions match TRBD1. The CDR3 loop reads CASSLSDRGGRLFF. The DNA of the CDR3 is TGCGCCAGCAGCCTCTCCGACAGGGGTGGGCGACTGTTTTTT.